This T cell receptor (beta chain) comes out of a study of OX40 agonist ivuxolimab in advanced cancers. The wider study: A mean age of around 63 years, range about 23 to 90, was recorded, and roughly 83% were male. Study observations and caveats: At 0.1 to 3.0 mg/kg, clonal expansion of CD4+ and CD8+ blood T cells had occurred by week 6.

In regard to this clone: Its antigen remains unknown.

Repertoires were generated with immunoSEQ multiplex PCR, while TCRdb's copy carries only in-frame clones and drops some. The profile shows 55,000 to 70,000 clones, over 65% of them singletons. This CDR3 comprises 11 residues. Germline CDR1 and CDR2: MNHNS and SASEGT. The germline V and J ends were trimmed by 11 bases and 5 bases, with 12 bases remaining between them. Blood got drawn at baseline, again on cycle 4 day 1, and then on cycle 7 day 1. The sample consisted of CD4+ or CD8+ T cells sorted from blood, taken in a trial of the OX40 agonist ivuxolimab. The receptor's source is an adult with an advanced solid tumor such as melanoma, head and neck, liver or kidney cancer. The J gene is TRBJ2-5, the V gene TRBV6-1; the D is unclear. The CDR3 region is CALGSLETQYF. DNA of the CDR3: TGTGCCCTTGGATCCTTGGAGACCCAGTACTTC.